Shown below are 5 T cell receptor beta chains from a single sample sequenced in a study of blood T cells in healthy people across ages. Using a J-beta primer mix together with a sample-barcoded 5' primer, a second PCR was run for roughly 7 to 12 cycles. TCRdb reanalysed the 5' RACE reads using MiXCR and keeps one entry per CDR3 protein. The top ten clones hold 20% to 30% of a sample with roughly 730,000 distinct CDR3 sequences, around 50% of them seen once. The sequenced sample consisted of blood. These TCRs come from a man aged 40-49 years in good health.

This CDR3 reads CASSFEAGPFNEQFF. The CDR3 nucleotides read TGTGCCAGCAGCTTTGAAGCGGGGCCTTTTAATGAGCAGTTCTTC. The chain recombines TRBV7-3 with TRBJ2-1, with 7 bases identical to TRBD2. The CDR3 length is 15 residues. Trimming took 3 bases from V and 7 from J; bases not matched to a gene: 9. Germline CDR1 reads SGHTA; CDR2 reads FQGTGA.

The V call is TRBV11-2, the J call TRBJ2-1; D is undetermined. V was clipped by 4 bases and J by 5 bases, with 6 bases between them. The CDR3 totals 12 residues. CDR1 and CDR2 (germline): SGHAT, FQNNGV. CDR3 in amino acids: CASSSPNNEQFF. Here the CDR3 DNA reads TGTGCCAGCAGCTCTCCAAACAATGAGCAGTTCTTC.

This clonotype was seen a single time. The CDR3, as DNA: TGTGCCAGCAGTTTATCTCCGGGACAGGTCAATGAGCAGTTCTTC. Protein product: CASSLSPGQVNEQFF. J is TRBJ2-1 and V is TRBV27; TRBD1 matches 8 bases. Germline V lookup: CDR1 MNHEY, CDR2 SMNVEV (reference sequence). Trimming removed 0 bases from V and 6 bases from J; junction bases left unmatched: 4. This CDR3 is 15 amino acids long.

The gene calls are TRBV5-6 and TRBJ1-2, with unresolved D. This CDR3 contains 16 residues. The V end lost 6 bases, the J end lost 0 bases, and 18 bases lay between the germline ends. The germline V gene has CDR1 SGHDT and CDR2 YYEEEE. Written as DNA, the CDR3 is TGTGCCAGCACCCCCTCTTCCTGGGCTACTAACTATGGCTACACCTTC. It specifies CASTPSSWATNYGYTF.

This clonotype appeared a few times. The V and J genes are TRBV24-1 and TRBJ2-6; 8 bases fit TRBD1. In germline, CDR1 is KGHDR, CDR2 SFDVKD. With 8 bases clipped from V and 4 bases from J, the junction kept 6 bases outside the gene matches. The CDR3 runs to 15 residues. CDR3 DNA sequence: TGTGCCACCATACGGACAGGGCCCGGGGCCAACGTCCTGACTTTC. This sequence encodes CATIRTGPGANVLTF.